The 32 T cell receptor beta chains below all came from one sample that was sequenced in a study of blood T cell repertoires in COVID-19. Using immunoSEQ multiplex PCR, the repertoire was profiled, and TCRdb retains in-frame clones only, with some absent. The sample gives 200,000 to 250,000 clones, roughly 87% of which show up once; approximately 11% is in the top ten. Material for sequencing was PBMCs or T cells enriched from blood (not recorded which). The receptors were sampled from a man younger than 40 who had recovered from COVID-19.

There are a few counts of this clone. The chain uses TRBV2 and TRBJ2-7; TRBD1 is a possible D gene (7 bases). V was trimmed by 5 bases and J by 3 bases, leaving 14 bases between them. Germline V gene sequence: CDR1 SNHLY, CDR2 FYNNEI. This CDR3 has 14 amino acids. CDR3 bases: TGTGCCAGCAGTCTCCAGGGGGGCCTCTACGAGCAGTACTTC. Protein: CASSLQGGLYEQYF.

The rearrangement links TRBV5-6 to TRBJ1-5; D not certain. The CDR3 runs to 15 residues. Germline V gene data show CDR1 as SGHDT and CDR2 as YYEEEE. Trimming removed 0 bases at V and 4 bases at J, with 11 bases between. The CDR3 loop reads CASSLGRGLNQPQHF. The CDR3 region has the DNA TGTGCCAGCAGCTTGGGGCGAGGGTTGAATCAGCCCCAGCATTTT.

The sample holds one count of this clone. The rearrangement joins TRBV9 to TRBJ1-1; 11 nucleotides agree with TRBD1. Germline V gene lookup returns CDR1 SGDLS and CDR2 YYNGEE. V lost 0 bases to trimming and J lost 4 bases; unmatched junction nucleotides: 8. This CDR3 contains 17 residues. The CDR3 protein is CASSVALDRGLPTEAFF. The CDR3 DNA reads TGTGCCAGCAGCGTAGCTTTGGACAGGGGGCTGCCCACTGAAGCTTTCTTT. The full variable domain, with the rest looked up from reference TRBV9 and TRBJ1-1, is DSGVTQTPKHLITATGQRVTLRCSPRSGDLSVYWYQQSLDQGLQFLIQYYNGEERAKGNILERFSAQQFPDLHSELNLSSLELGDSALYFCASSVALDRGLPTEAFFGQGTRLTVV.

The chain is built from TRBV7-2 and TRBJ2-1; no clear D gene. Germline V gives CDR1 SGHTA, CDR2 FQGNSA. The germline V and J ends were trimmed by 5 bases and 4 bases, with 18 bases remaining between them. This CDR3 has 16 amino acids. The CDR3 region is CASSLYSNPRYNEQFF. The CDR3 DNA reads as TGTGCCAGCAGCCTATATAGTAATCCTCGGTACAATGAGCAGTTCTTC. Using reference TRBV7-2 and TRBJ2-1 for the parts outside the CDR3, the full variable domain is GAGVSQSPSNKVTEKGKDVELRCDPISGHTALYWYRQSLGQGLEFLIYFQGNSAPDKSGLPSDRFSAERTGGSVSTLTIQRTQQEDSAVYLCASSLYSNPRYNEQFFGPGTRLTVL.

This chain joins TRBV3-1 (or the pseudogene TRBV3-2) and TRBJ2-7; TRBD1 is a possible D gene (7 bases). The CDR3 runs 13 residues. Trimming pared 0 bases from V and 12 bases from J, leaving 15 bases between. In germline, CDR1 is LGHDT, CDR2 YNNKEL (reference sequence). CDR3 nucleotides: TGTGCCAGCAGCCAAGATCGGTCAGGGGGGTCGTACTTC. Translated: CASSQDRSGGSYF.

The chain recombines TRBV5-1 with TRBJ2-6, with D perhaps matching TRBD1 (6 bases). Germline loops: CDR1 SGHRS, CDR2 YFSETQ. V was cut by 4 bases and J by 2 bases, with 10 bases left in between. This CDR3 is 15 amino acids long. CDR3 region: CASSTTGTGANVLTF. The DNA of the CDR3 is TGCGCCAGCAGCACCACAGGGACTGGGGCCAACGTCCTGACTTTC.

J is TRBJ2-7 and V is TRBV6-5; D unclear. The CDR3 consists of 11 residues. Germline CDR1 reads MNHEY; CDR2 reads SVGAGI. Trimming left V 5 bases short and J 5 bases short, with 7 bases between. CDR3 nucleotide sequence: TGTGCCAGCAGTCGCGTTGACGAGCAGTACTTC. This gives the protein CASSRVDEQYF.

In this sample, this clone turned up once. At one end, the junction sequence differs from germline, possibly due to a read error. The CDR3 sequence: CAPGGLHF. CDR3 nucleotide sequence: TGTGCCCCGGGGGGGCTGCATTTT. This sequence joins TRBV24-1 and TRBJ1-4; a weak D match, TRBD1 (6 bases). The V gene's germline CDR1 is KGHDR and CDR2 SFDVKD. The CDR3 has 8 amino acids.

This clone has only a few counts. The chain joins TRBV6-2 or TRBV6-3 to TRBJ2-1; 8 bases fit TRBD2. The V segment lost 2 bases and the J segment 10 bases; nucleotides outside the gene matches: 1. Germline assignment: CDR1 MNHEY and CDR2 SVGEGT. The CDR3 spans 12 residues. The CDR3 DNA reads as TGTGCCAGCAGTTACAGCGGGGGAGAGCAGTTCTTC. Its translation: CASSYSGGEQFF.

This clone was observed many times. The rearrangement uses TRBV19 and TRBJ2-3, with 7 bases identical to TRBD2. CDR1 is LNHDA and CDR2 is SQIVND in the germline V gene (reference sequence). After removal of 5 bases from V and 2 bases from J, the junction contained 10 bases not matched to a gene. This CDR3 has 16 residues. The CDR3 DNA sequence: TGTGCCAGTAGTCCCGGACTAGGACGAAACACAGATACGCAGTATTTT. This encodes CASSPGLGRNTDTQYF.

The chain joins TRBV24-1 to TRBJ2-1; a weak D match, TRBD2 (5 bases). The germline V gene encodes CDR1 KGHDR and CDR2 SFDVKD. The CDR3 spans 13 residues. With 7 bases removed from V and 4 bases from J, the gap between germline ends came to 10 bases. As DNA, the CDR3 is TGTGCCACCAGGGACTCCACTTACAATGAGCAGTTCTTC. This gives the protein CATRDSTYNEQFF.

This clone was observed once. V is TRBV7-2 and J is TRBJ2-1; TRBD2 agrees at 7 bases. The junction had 7 bases not matched to a gene; V was cut back by 1 base and J by 7 bases. Germline CDR1 reads SGHTA; CDR2 reads FQGNSA. The CDR3 has 15 residues. The CDR3 region is CASSLGGGQGNEQFF. Here the CDR3 DNA reads TGTGCCAGCAGCTTAGGGGGAGGGCAAGGAAATGAGCAGTTCTTC.

The genes are TRBV7-9 and TRBJ1-5, with D hard to call. In germline, CDR1 is SEHNR, CDR2 FQNEAQ (reference sequence). The length of the CDR3 is 14 residues. V dropped 1 base and J dropped 9 bases, with 13 bases sitting between them. The CDR3 region is CASSLVEAGGPQHF. As DNA, the CDR3 is TGTGCCAGCAGCTTAGTTGAGGCGGGAGGGCCCCAGCATTTT.

This chain uses TRBV12-3 or TRBV12-4 with TRBJ2-7; 7 nucleotides agree with TRBD2. V lost 6 bases to trimming and J lost 6 bases; unmatched junction nucleotides: 8. This CDR3 has 13 amino acids. The CDR3 sequence: CASSKGEGREQYF. DNA of the CDR3: TGTGCCAGCAGCAAAGGGGAGGGGCGCGAGCAGTACTTC.

The chain combines TRBV5-6 with TRBJ1-2; 7 bases are shared with TRBD1. Germline CDR1 reads SGHDT; CDR2 reads YYEEEE. The V segment lost 4 bases and the J segment 8 bases; nucleotides outside the gene matches: 8. The CDR3 extends over 13 amino acids. As DNA, the CDR3 is TGTGCCAGCAGCGTCCATACAGGGGTCGGCTACACCTTC. Protein product: CASSVHTGVGYTF.

The rearrangement joins TRBV28 to TRBJ1-1; 7 bases line up with TRBD1. The CDR3 is 13 amino acids. Germline V gives CDR1 MDHEN, CDR2 SYDVKM. Germline trimming cut 7 bases from V and 11 bases from J; bases unmatched to any gene: 13. The CDR3 DNA follows: TGTGCCAGCACTCCCTTCGAGGGGGCAATGGCTTTCTTT. Translating it yields CASTPFEGAMAFF.

This clone was seen just once. This rearrangement joins TRBV3-1 (or the pseudogene TRBV3-2) to TRBJ1-2, with 8 bases that match TRBD1. Germline V CDR1 and CDR2: LGHDT, YNNKEL (reference sequence). V shed 0 bases and J 3 bases; nucleotides not matched to a gene: 3. This CDR3 contains 15 residues. CDR3 region: CASSQEETGDYGYTF. In DNA, the CDR3 is TGTGCCAGCAGCCAAGAAGAGACAGGGGACTATGGCTACACCTTC.

The genes are TRBV7-9 and TRBJ1-5; TRBD1 matches at 12 bases. There are 14 residues in the CDR3. Germline trimming cut 11 bases from V and 4 bases from J; bases unmatched to any gene: 6. CDR1 and CDR2 (germline): SEHNR, FQNEAQ (reference sequence). The CDR3 DNA reads TGTGCCGGACCGGGACAGGGGGCGAATCAGCCCCAGCATTTT. Its protein product is CAGPGQGANQPQHF.

The J gene is TRBJ2-4, the V gene TRBV7-2; 11 positions agree with TRBD2. In germline, CDR1 is SGHTA, CDR2 FQGNSA. This CDR3 is 17 amino acids long. J was trimmed by 0 bases and V by 5 bases; bases with no gene match: 6. The CDR3 DNA is TGTGCCAGCAGCGCCAGGGGACTAGCGGCAGCCAAAAACATTCAGTACTTC. Translation gives CASSARGLAAAKNIQYF.

The genes are TRBV11-3 and TRBJ2-2, with D maybe TRBD1 (5 bases). The CDR3 consists of 15 residues. V was trimmed by 1 base and J by 0 bases, leaving 6 bases between them. CDR1 SGHNT and CDR2 YENEEA come from the germline V gene. CDR3 residues: CASSLGQPNTGELFF. The CDR3 nucleotides read TGTGCCAGCAGCTTAGGACAGCCGAACACCGGGGAGCTGTTTTTT.

V and J are TRBV19 and TRBJ2-5, with 10 bases lining up with TRBD1. The V gene's germline CDR1 is LNHDA and CDR2 SQIVND (reference sequence). CDR3 length: 14 amino acids. V shed 6 bases, J shed 4 bases, and the junction held 5 bases outside the gene matches. The CDR3 nucleotides read TGTGCCAGTAGCAAAGGACAGGGGGTAGAGACCCAGTACTTC. Translated: CASSKGQGVETQYF.

The chain joins TRBV6-2 or TRBV6-3 to TRBJ2-3; 9 nucleotides agree with TRBD2. The CDR3 contains 17 residues. V gave up 0 bases and J gave up 3 bases; unmatched junction bases: 7. Per germline, CDR1 MNHEY and CDR2 SVGEGT. The CDR3 sequence is CASSYSASGVKTDTQYF. In nucleotides, the CDR3 is TGTGCCAGCAGTTACTCGGCTAGCGGGGTTAAAACAGATACGCAGTATTTT.

The gene calls are TRBV5-1 and TRBJ1-1, with D possibly matching TRBD1 (5 bases). V shed 6 bases and J shed 1 base, with 16 bases lying between them. CDR3 size: 15 residues. CDR1 and CDR2 from the germline V gene are SGHRS and YFSETQ. The chain's CDR3 is CASTLGGTGNTEAFF. In DNA, the CDR3 is TGCGCCAGCACACTCGGCGGTACAGGGAACACTGAAGCTTTCTTT. The whole variable domain, remainder taken from reference TRBV5-1 and TRBJ1-1, is KAGVTQTPRYLIKTRGQQVTLSCSPISGHRSVSWYQQTPGQGLQFLFEYFSETQRNKGNFPGRFSGRQFSNSRSEMNVSTLELGDSALYLCASTLGGTGNTEAFFGQGTRLTVV.

J is TRBJ2-7 and V is TRBV5-1; TRBD1 aligns across 8 bases. From germline, CDR1 is SGHRS and CDR2 YFSETQ. CDR3 size: 18 residues. V lost 2 bases to trimming and J lost 3 bases; unmatched junction nucleotides: 16. CDR3 loop: CASSFFAGTGTVSYEQYF. CDR3 nucleotide sequence: TGCGCCAGCAGCTTCTTCGCCGGGACAGGAACCGTTAGCTACGAGCAGTACTTC.

The J gene is TRBJ2-7, the V gene TRBV5-4; 11 nucleotides align to TRBD2. V lost 0 bases and J lost 3; bases outside the gene matches: 8. The CDR3 covers 17 residues. From germline, CDR1 is SGHNT and CDR2 YYREEE (reference sequence). The CDR3 bases are TGTGCCAGCAGCTTGGATCTAGCGGGAGGACTCCACTACGAGCAGTACTTC. It specifies CASSLDLAGGLHYEQYF.

This rearrangement joins TRBV9 to TRBJ1-2; tentatively, D is TRBD1 (6 bases). This CDR3 region has 16 residues. CDR1 is SGDLS, CDR2 YYNGEE, per germline. V lost 2 bases and J 7 bases, leaving 21 bases between the germline ends. CDR3 amino acids: CASSVIPQGWVSGYTF. The DNA for the CDR3 is TGTGCCAGCAGCGTGATTCCACAGGGTTGGGTGAGTGGCTACACCTTC.

The genes are TRBV28 and TRBJ2-2; D is unclear. V lost 4 bases and J 1 base, leaving 10 bases between the germline ends. Germline values: CDR1 MDHEN, CDR2 SYDVKM. CDR3 length: 15 amino acids. CDR3 protein: CASSSGPWNTGELFF. CDR3 bases: TGTGCCAGCAGTTCGGGTCCTTGGAACACCGGGGAGCTGTTTTTT.

The rearrangement joins TRBV5-6 to TRBJ1-6; no definite D call. Germline CDR1 is SGHDT and CDR2 is YYEEEE. This CDR3 region has 14 residues. V lost 5 bases and J 7 bases, leaving 13 bases between the germline ends. The CDR3 DNA sequence: TGTGCCAGCAGGTTCGGGGTGGGGAATTCACCCCTCCACTTT. Amino acid sequence: CASRFGVGNSPLHF. Filled out from reference TRBV5-6 and TRBJ1-6, the complete variable domain reads DAGVTQSPTHLIKTRGQQVTLRCSPKSGHDTVSWYQQALGQGPQFIFQYYEEEERQRGNFPDRFSGHQFPNYSSELNVNALLLGDSALYLCASRFGVGNSPLHFGNGTRLTVT.

The chain employs TRBV4-3 and TRBJ1-3; D not certain. The CDR3 sequence is 16 residues long. Per germline, CDR1 LGHNA and CDR2 YSLEER. Deletions cut 0 bases from V and 0 bases from J, with 9 bases between. CDR3 DNA sequence: TGCGCCAGCAGCCAAGAAAACCCAGGCTCTGGAAACACCATATATTTT. Amino acid sequence: CASSQENPGSGNTIYF.

The chain links TRBV14 to TRBJ2-1, with TRBD2 identical over 14 bases. Germline assignment: CDR1 SGHDN and CDR2 FVKESK. J gave up 6 bases and V 5 bases, and 3 bases lay outside the gene matches. The CDR3 totals 15 residues. This CDR3 reads CASSLGTSGSNEQFF. The CDR3 nucleotides are TGTGCCAGCAGCTTAGGGACTAGCGGGAGCAATGAGCAGTTCTTC.

The CDR3 loop is CASSDPRDRGLSWYGYTF. In DNA, the CDR3 is TGTGCCAGCAGCGACCCCCGGGACAGGGGACTTAGTTGGTATGGCTACACCTTC. The V and J genes are TRBV9 and TRBJ1-2; 10 bases agree with TRBD1. The CDR3 has 18 amino acids. In germline, CDR1 is SGDLS, CDR2 YYNGEE. V gave up 3 bases and J gave up 5 bases; unmatched junction bases: 16.

The rearrangement links TRBV5-1 to TRBJ1-2, with 8 bases lining up with TRBD1. Germline V gene sequence: CDR1 SGHRS, CDR2 YFSETQ. This CDR3 is built from 16 residues. V lost 0 bases to trimming and J lost 8 bases; unmatched junction nucleotides: 12. DNA of the CDR3: TGCGCCAGCAGCTTGGGGGACAGGTCCGTCCTGAGCGGCTACACCTTC. Protein sequence: CASSLGDRSVLSGYTF.